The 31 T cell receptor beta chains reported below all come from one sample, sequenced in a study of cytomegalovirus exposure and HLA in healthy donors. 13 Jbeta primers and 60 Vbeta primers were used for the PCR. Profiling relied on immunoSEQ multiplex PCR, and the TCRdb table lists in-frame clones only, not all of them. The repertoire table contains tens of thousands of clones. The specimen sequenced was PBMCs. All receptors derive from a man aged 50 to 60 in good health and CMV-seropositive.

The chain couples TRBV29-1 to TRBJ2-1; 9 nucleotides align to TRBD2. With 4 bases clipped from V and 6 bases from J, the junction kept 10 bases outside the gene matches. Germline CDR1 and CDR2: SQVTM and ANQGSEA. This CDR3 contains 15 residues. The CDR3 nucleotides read TGCAGCGTTGTTATTAGCGGGAGTGGTCCCAATGAGCAGTTCTTC. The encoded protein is CSVVISGSGPNEQFF.

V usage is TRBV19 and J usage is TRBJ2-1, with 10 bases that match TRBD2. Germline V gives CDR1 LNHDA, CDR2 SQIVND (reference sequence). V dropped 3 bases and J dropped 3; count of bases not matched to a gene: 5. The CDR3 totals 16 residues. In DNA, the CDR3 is TGTGCCAGTAGTATCGGGAGCGGGAGGGACTACAATGAGCAGTTCTTC. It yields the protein CASSIGSGRDYNEQFF. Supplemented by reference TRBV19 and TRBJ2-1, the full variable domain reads DGGITQSPKYLFRKEGQNVTLSCEQNLNHDAMYWYRQDPGQGLRLIYYSQIVNDFQKGDIAEGYSVSREKKESFPLTVTSAQKNPTAFYLCASSIGSGRDYNEQFFGPGTRLTVL.

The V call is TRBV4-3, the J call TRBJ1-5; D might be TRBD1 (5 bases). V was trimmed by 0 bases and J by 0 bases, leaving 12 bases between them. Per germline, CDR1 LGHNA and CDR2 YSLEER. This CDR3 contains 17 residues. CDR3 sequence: CASSQEAGRGSNQPQHF. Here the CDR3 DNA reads TGCGCCAGCAGCCAAGAGGCGGGGCGGGGTAGCAATCAGCCCCAGCATTTT.

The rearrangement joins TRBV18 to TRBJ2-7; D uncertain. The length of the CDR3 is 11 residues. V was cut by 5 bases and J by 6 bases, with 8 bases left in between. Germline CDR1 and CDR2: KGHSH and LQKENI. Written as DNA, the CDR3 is TGTGCCAGCTCAGACTCCCGCGAGCAGTACTTC. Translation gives CASSDSREQYF.

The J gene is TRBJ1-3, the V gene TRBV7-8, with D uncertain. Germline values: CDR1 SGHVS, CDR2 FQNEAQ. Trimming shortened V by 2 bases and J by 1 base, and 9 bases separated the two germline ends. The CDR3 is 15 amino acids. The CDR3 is CASSLIRESGNTIYF. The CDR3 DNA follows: TGTGCCAGCAGCTTAATTCGGGAGTCTGGAAACACCATATATTTT. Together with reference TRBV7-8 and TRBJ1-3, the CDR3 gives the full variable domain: GAGVSQSPRYKVAKRGQDVALRCDPISGHVSLFWYQQALGQGPEFLTYFQNEAQLDKSGLPSDRFFAERPEGSVSTLKIQRTQQEDSAVYLCASSLIRESGNTIYFGEGSWLTVV.

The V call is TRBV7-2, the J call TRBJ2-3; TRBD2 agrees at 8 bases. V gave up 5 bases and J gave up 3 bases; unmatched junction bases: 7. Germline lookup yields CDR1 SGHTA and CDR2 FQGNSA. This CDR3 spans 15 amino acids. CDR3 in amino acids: CASSPRAGVTDTQYF. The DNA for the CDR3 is TGTGCCAGCAGCCCGCGAGCGGGAGTGACAGATACGCAGTATTTT. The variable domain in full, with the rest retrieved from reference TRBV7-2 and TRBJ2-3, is GAGVSQSPSNKVTEKGKDVELRCDPISGHTALYWYRQSLGQGLEFLIYFQGNSAPDKSGLPSDRFSAERTGGSVSTLTIQRTQQEDSAVYLCASSPRAGVTDTQYFGPGTRLTVL.

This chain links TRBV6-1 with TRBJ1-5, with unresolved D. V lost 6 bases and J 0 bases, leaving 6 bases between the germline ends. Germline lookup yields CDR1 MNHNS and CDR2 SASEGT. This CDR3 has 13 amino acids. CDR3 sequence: CASRTTSNQPQHF. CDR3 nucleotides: TGTGCCAGCAGGACAACTAGCAATCAGCCCCAGCATTTT.

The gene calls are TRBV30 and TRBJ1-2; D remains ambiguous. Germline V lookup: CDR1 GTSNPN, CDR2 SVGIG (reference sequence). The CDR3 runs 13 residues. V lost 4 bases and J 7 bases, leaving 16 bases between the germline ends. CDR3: CAWNLRRGGGYTF. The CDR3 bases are TGTGCCTGGAATCTGAGACGTGGCGGTGGCTACACCTTC.

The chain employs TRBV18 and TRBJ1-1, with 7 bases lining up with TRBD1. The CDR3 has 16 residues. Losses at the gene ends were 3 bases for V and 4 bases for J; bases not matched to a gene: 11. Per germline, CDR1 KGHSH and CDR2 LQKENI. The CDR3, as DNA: TGTGCCAGCTCACCTCCTACCACAGGGGCTGGCACTGAAGCTTTCTTT. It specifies CASSPPTTGAGTEAFF.

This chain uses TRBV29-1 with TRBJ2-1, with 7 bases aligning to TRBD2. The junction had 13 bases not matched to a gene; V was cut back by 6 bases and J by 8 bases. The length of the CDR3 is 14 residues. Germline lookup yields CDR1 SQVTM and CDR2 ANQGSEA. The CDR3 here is CSVNRGAGAYEQFF. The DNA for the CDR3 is TGCAGCGTCAACCGTGGGGCGGGAGCCTATGAGCAGTTCTTC.

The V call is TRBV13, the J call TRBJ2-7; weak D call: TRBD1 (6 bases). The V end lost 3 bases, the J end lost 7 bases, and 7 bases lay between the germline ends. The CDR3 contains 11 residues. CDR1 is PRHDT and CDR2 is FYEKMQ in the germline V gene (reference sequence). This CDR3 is CASSFRGEQYF. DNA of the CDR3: TGTGCCAGCAGCTTCAGGGGTGAGCAGTACTTC.

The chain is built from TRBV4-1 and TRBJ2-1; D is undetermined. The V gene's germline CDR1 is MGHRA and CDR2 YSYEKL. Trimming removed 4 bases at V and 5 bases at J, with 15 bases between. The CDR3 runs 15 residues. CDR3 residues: CASSRMIASDNEQFF. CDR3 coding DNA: TGCGCCAGCAGCCGAATGATAGCATCCGACAATGAGCAGTTCTTC.

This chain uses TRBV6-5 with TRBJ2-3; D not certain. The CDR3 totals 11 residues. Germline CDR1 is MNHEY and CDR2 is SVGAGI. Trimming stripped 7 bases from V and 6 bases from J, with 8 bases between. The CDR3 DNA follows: TGTGCCAGCACTCAGTACGATACGCAGTATTTT. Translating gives CASTQYDTQYF.

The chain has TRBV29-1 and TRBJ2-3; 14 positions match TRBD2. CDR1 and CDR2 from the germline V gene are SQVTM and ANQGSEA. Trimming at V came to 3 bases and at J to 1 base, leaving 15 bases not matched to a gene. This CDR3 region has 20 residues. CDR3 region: CSVDFPPGTSGRRGTDTQYF. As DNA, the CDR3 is TGCAGCGTTGATTTCCCGCCCGGGACTAGCGGGAGACGTGGCACAGATACGCAGTATTTT.

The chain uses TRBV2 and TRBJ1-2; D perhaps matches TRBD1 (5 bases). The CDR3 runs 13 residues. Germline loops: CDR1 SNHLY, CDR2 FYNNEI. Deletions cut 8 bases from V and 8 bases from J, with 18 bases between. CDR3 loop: CASSKLQWGGYTF. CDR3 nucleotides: TGTGCCAGCTCGAAGCTACAGTGGGGCGGCTACACCTTC. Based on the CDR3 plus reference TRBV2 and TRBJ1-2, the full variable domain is EPEVTQTPSHQVTQMGQEVILRCVPISNHLYFYWYRQILGQKVEFLVSFYNNEISEKSEIFDDQFSVERPDGSNFTLKIRSTKLEDSAMYFCASSKLQWGGYTFGSGTRLTVV.

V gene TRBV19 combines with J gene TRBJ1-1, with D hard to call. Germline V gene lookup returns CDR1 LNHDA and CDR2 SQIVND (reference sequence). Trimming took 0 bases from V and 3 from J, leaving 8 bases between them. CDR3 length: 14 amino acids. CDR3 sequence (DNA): TGTGCCAGTAGTATAGATCCAGGTTACACTGAAGCTTTCTTT. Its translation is CASSIDPGYTEAFF.

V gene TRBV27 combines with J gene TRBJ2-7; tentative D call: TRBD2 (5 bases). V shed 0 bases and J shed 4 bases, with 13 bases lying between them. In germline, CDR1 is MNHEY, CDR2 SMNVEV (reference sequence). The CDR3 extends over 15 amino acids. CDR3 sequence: CASSLSTGRRYEQYF. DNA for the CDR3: TGTGCCAGCAGTTTATCAACGGGAAGGAGATACGAGCAGTACTTC.

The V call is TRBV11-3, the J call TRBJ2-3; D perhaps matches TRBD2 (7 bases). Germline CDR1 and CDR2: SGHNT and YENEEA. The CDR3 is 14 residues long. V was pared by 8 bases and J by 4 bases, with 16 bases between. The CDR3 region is CASEGPGGPDTQYF. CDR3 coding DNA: TGTGCCAGCGAAGGGCCGGGGGGCCCAGATACGCAGTATTTT.

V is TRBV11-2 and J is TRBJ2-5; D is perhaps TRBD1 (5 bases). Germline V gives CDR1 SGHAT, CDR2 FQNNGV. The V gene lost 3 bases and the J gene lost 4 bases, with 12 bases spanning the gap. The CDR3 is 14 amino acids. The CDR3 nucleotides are TGTGCCAGCAGCTTCAGGGTAGGGGCAGAGACCCAGTACTTC. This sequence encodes CASSFRVGAETQYF.

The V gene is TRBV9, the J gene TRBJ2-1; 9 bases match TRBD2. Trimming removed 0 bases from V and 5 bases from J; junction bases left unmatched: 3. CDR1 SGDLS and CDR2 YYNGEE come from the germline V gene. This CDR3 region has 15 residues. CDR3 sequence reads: CASSVGTSEHNEQFF. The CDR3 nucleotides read TGTGCCAGCAGCGTAGGGACTAGCGAGCACAATGAGCAGTTCTTC. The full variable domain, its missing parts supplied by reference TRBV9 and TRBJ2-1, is DSGVTQTPKHLITATGQRVTLRCSPRSGDLSVYWYQQSLDQGLQFLIQYYNGEERAKGNILERFSAQQFPDLHSELNLSSLELGDSALYFCASSVGTSEHNEQFFGPGTRLTVL.

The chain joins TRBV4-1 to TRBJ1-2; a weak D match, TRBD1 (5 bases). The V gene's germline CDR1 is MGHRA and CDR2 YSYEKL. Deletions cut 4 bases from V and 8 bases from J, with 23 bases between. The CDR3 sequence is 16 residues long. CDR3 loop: CASSPTLTVPGGGYTF. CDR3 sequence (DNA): TGCGCCAGCAGCCCTACGCTGACCGTACCGGGGGGAGGCTACACCTTC.

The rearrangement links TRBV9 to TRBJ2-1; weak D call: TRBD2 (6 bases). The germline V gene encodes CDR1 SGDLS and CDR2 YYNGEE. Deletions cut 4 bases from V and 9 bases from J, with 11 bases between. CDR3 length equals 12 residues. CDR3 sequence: CASSSRETEQFF. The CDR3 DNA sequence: TGTGCCAGCAGCTCCCGGGAGACTGAGCAGTTCTTC.

This CDR3 reads CAWKAGPYNEQFF. The CDR3, as DNA: TGTGCCTGGAAGGCGGGGCCTTACAATGAGCAGTTCTTC. The rearrangement uses TRBV30 and TRBJ2-1; possibly TRBD2 for D (6 bases). Germline loops: CDR1 GTSNPN, CDR2 SVGIG (reference sequence). The CDR3 extends over 13 amino acids. V was shortened by 4 bases and J by 4 bases, with 11 bases between the two germline ends.

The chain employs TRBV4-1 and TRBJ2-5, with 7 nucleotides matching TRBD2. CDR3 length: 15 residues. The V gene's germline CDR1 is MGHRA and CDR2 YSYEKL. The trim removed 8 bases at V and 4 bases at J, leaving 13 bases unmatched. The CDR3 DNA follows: TGCGCCAGCCGCCTCACGGCGGGAGTGCCAGAGACCCAGTACTTC. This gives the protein CASRLTAGVPETQYF.

Here the CDR3 DNA reads TGTGCCAGCGACGCGGTTATACTCATACAGGGGGACTATGGCTACACCTTC. Translated: CASDAVILIQGDYGYTF. The chain carries TRBV2 and TRBJ1-2; the match to TRBD1 covers 8 bases. The CDR3 is 17 residues long. V was clipped by 8 bases and J by 3 bases; unmatched bases: 17. Germline lookup yields CDR1 SNHLY and CDR2 FYNNEI.

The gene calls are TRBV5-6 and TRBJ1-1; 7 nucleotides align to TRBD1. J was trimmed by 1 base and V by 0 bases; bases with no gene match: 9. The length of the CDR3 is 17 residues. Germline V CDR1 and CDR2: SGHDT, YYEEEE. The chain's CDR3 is CASSLEGQGVTNTEAFF. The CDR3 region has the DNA TGTGCCAGCAGCTTGGAGGGGCAGGGGGTTACGAACACTGAAGCTTTCTTT.

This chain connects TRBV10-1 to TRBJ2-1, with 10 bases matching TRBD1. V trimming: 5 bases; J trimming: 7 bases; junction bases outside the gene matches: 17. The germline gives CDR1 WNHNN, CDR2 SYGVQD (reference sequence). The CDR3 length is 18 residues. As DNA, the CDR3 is TGCGCCAGCAGTCCCGAGACAGGGGGCCCCGGCCCATGGAATGAGCAGTTCTTC. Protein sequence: CASSPETGGPGPWNEQFF.

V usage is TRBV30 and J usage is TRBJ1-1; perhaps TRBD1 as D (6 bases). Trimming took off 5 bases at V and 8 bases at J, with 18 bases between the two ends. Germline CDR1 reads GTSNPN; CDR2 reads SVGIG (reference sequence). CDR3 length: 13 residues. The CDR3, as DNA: TGTGCCTGGGGGGGCCTCGATCTTTTGGAAGCTTTCTTT. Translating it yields CAWGGLDLLEAFF.

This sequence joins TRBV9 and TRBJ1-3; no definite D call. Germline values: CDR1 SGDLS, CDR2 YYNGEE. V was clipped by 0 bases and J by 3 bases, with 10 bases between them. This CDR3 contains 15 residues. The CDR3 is CASSVGGGLGNTIYF. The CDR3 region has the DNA TGTGCCAGCAGCGTAGGCGGCGGGCTTGGAAACACCATATATTTT.

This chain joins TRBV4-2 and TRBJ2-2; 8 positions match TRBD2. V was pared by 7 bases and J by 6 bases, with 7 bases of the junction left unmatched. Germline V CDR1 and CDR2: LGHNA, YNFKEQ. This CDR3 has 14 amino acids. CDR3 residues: CASKTAGVAGELFF. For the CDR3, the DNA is TGTGCCAGCAAAACAGCGGGAGTGGCCGGGGAGCTGTTTTTT.

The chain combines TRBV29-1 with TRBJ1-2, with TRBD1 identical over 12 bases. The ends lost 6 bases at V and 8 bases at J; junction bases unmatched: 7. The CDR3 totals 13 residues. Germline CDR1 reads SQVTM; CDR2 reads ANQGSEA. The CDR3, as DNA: TGCAGCGTCGTCCGGGACAGGGGGCTCGGCTACACCTTC. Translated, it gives CSVVRDRGLGYTF.